Each of the 26 T cell receptor beta chains below was sequenced from the same sample in a study of T cell responses to AZD1222 COVID-19 vaccine. Profiling relied on immunoSEQ multiplex PCR, and the TCRdb table lists in-frame clones only, not all of them. The data contain approximately 180,000 clones, around 94% of them seen just once; the ten biggest clones take up 3.6%. The source was peripheral blood, collected 28 days after the second dose of the MenACWY control vaccine. The receptors were sampled from an adult who received the MenACWY meningococcal vaccine as a control.

V gene TRBV10-3 combines with J gene TRBJ1-4, with 11 bases lining up with TRBD1. Germline CDR1 is ENHRY and CDR2 is SYGVKD. V lost 6 bases, J lost 8 bases, and 8 bases stayed unmatched. The CDR3 sequence is 15 residues long. Here the CDR3 reads CAISDSGTGGEKLFF. DNA of the CDR3: TGTGCCATCAGCGATTCCGGGACAGGGGGAGAAAAACTGTTTTTT.

The V gene is TRBV2, the J gene TRBJ2-2; no reliable D call. The CDR3 loop spans 13 amino acids. Looked up from germline, CDR1 is SNHLY and CDR2 is FYNNEI. V was clipped by 6 bases and J by 4 bases, with 9 bases between them. Written as DNA, the CDR3 is TGTGCCAGCAGCCCTCTCAGCACCGGGGAGCTGTTTTTT. Translated: CASSPLSTGELFF. The full variable domain, completed using reference TRBV2 and TRBJ2-2, is EPEVTQTPSHQVTQMGQEVILRCVPISNHLYFYWYRQILGQKVEFLVSFYNNEISEKSEIFDDQFSVERPDGSNFTLKIRSTKLEDSAMYFCASSPLSTGELFFGEGSRLTVL.

V and J are TRBV24-1 and TRBJ2-5; 7 bases line up with TRBD1. This CDR3 spans 15 amino acids. V lost 6 bases to trimming and J lost 0 bases; unmatched junction nucleotides: 6. Germline V gives CDR1 KGHDR, CDR2 SFDVKD. The DNA for the CDR3 is TGTGCCACCAGTCGCCGGGACAGAGACCAAGAGACCCAGTACTTC. Translated, it gives CATSRRDRDQETQYF.

The chain carries TRBV11-2 and TRBJ1-2; no clear D gene. V lost 11 bases and J 8 bases, leaving 18 bases between the germline ends. CDR1 SGHAT and CDR2 FQNNGV come from the germline V gene. There are 12 residues in the CDR3. CDR3 DNA: TGTGCCGTCTCCGAGGAGGGCATCGGCTACACCTTC. This gives the protein CAVSEEGIGYTF. Complete variable domain (other parts from reference TRBV11-2 and TRBJ1-2): EAGVAQSPRYKIIEKRQSVAFWCNPISGHATLYWYQQILGQGPKLLIQFQNNGVVDDSQLPKDRFSAERLKGVDSTLKIQPAKLEDSAVYLCAVSEEGIGYTFGSGTRLTVV.

This clone was counted between two and nine times. The chain combines TRBV18 with TRBJ2-5, with TRBD1 identical over 7 bases. Germline V gives CDR1 KGHSH, CDR2 LQKENI. The CDR3 is 14 amino acids. Losses at the gene ends were 10 bases for V and 10 bases for J; bases not matched to a gene: 18. The CDR3 region is CATRTGGGDGVQYF. As DNA, the CDR3 is TGTGCCACCCGGACAGGAGGAGGAGACGGGGTCCAGTACTTC.

The rearrangement joins TRBV20-1 to TRBJ2-3; D is uncertain. V lost 7 bases and J 2 bases, leaving 7 bases between the germline ends. Germline loops: CDR1 DFQATT, CDR2 SNEGSKA (reference sequence). This CDR3 comprises 11 residues. CDR3 sequence reads: CSGPHTDTQYF. The CDR3 DNA sequence: TGCAGTGGACCCCACACAGATACGCAGTATTTT.

This chain joins TRBV5-5 and TRBJ1-2; 9 bases align to TRBD1. The CDR3 totals 15 residues. Germline-derived CDR1 and CDR2 are SGHKS and YYEKEE (reference sequence). The V and J ends lost 3 bases and 4 bases, in that order; junction bases with no gene match: 7. CDR3 sequence: CASSSRQGVGYGYTF. The CDR3 DNA reads TGTGCCAGCAGCTCCCGACAGGGGGTGGGCTATGGCTACACCTTC.

This chain connects TRBV7-9 to TRBJ1-1; TRBD1 matches 9 bases. Losses at the gene ends were 3 bases for V and 7 bases for J; bases not matched to a gene: 3. The CDR3 sequence is 13 residues long. The germline V gene encodes CDR1 SEHNR and CDR2 FQNEAQ (reference sequence). CDR3 sequence reads: CASSLDRGDEAFF. As DNA, the CDR3 is TGTGCCAGCAGCTTGGACAGGGGAGATGAAGCTTTCTTT.

This chain uses TRBV7-9 with TRBJ1-1; TRBD1 matches at 7 bases. Germline V gene sequence: CDR1 SEHNR, CDR2 FQNEAQ (reference sequence). The CDR3 runs to 13 residues. V shed 4 bases and J 8 bases; nucleotides not matched to a gene: 7. The CDR3 DNA reads as TGTGCCAGCAGCTCCGGACAGGTTGGGGAAGCTTTCTTT. Translating gives CASSSGQVGEAFF.

The chain is built from TRBV28 and TRBJ2-3, with 8 bases lining up with TRBD2. The CDR3 is 14 amino acids. With V trimmed by 5 bases and J by 2 bases, 3 bases remained unmatched. Per germline, CDR1 MDHEN and CDR2 SYDVKM. The CDR3 spells CASSRGGATDTQYF. The CDR3 DNA reads as TGTGCCAGCAGTCGGGGGGGAGCCACAGATACGCAGTATTTT.

The chain carries TRBV30 and TRBJ1-6; TRBD1 matches at 10 bases. The CDR3 sequence is 15 residues long. In germline, CDR1 is GTSNPN, CDR2 SVGIG (reference sequence). V lost 4 bases, J lost 14 bases, and 14 bases stayed unmatched. CDR3 bases: TGTGCCTGGACCACGGGGGGACAGGGGTTTGTGACCCTCCACTTT. Amino acid sequence: CAWTTGGQGFVTLHF.

J is TRBJ2-4 and V is TRBV14, with D perhaps matching TRBD1 (5 bases). The CDR3 is 15 residues long. V lost 4 bases to trimming and J lost 11 bases, with 21 bases between them. Per the germline V gene, CDR1 is SGHDN and CDR2 is FVKESK. This CDR3 is CASSRAGRELALQYF. The DNA of the CDR3 is TGTGCCAGCAGCCGGGCCGGCAGGGAACTGGCCCTTCAGTACTTC.

V gene TRBV24-1 combines with J gene TRBJ1-5; D unclear. V was cut by 3 bases and J by 0 bases, with 14 bases left in between. The germline V gene has CDR1 KGHDR and CDR2 SFDVKD. The CDR3 spans 17 residues. CDR3 protein: CATSDTSLGISNQPQHF. The CDR3 DNA follows: TGTGCCACCAGTGATACCTCCCTGGGGATTAGCAATCAGCCCCAGCATTTT.

The chain combines TRBV27 with TRBJ1-5; tentative D call: TRBD1 (6 bases). The V end lost 8 bases, the J end lost 3 bases, and 14 bases lay between the germline ends. Germline V CDR1 and CDR2: MNHEY, SMNVEV (reference sequence). This CDR3 comprises 14 residues. The CDR3 region is CASGRHRDNQPQHF. The CDR3 DNA reads as TGTGCCAGCGGACGGCACAGGGACAATCAGCCCCAGCATTTT.

The chain combines TRBV7-9 with TRBJ1-4, with TRBD1 matching over 11 bases. J was trimmed by 10 bases and V by 1 base; bases with no gene match: 5. The CDR3 contains 15 residues. From germline, CDR1 is SEHNR and CDR2 FQNEAQ (reference sequence). As DNA, the CDR3 is TGTGCCAGCAGCTTAGATTCCGGGACAGGGGGAAAACTGTTTTTT. It encodes CASSLDSGTGGKLFF.

This rearrangement joins TRBV7-2 to TRBJ1-1, with D unresolved. Trimming stripped 1 base from V and 2 bases from J, with 11 bases between. Germline V gives CDR1 SGHTA, CDR2 FQGNSA. This CDR3 has 15 residues. CDR3 sequence (DNA): TGTGCCAGCAGCTTAGTATCAGGATCCAACACTGAAGCTTTCTTT. This translates into CASSLVSGSNTEAFF.

The chain joins TRBV10-3 to TRBJ2-1; TRBD2 aligns across 8 bases. The CDR3 is 17 residues long. Losses at the gene ends were 2 bases for V and 7 bases for J; bases not matched to a gene: 13. Germline V gene sequence: CDR1 ENHRY, CDR2 SYGVKD. The CDR3 reads CAISERGLGTSQNEQFF. CDR3 DNA: TGTGCCATCAGTGAGAGGGGACTGGGGACTAGTCAGAATGAGCAGTTCTTC.

This clone showed up just once. The V call is TRBV4-1, the J call TRBJ1-2; no reliable D call. CDR1 and CDR2 from the germline V gene are MGHRA and YSYEKL. The CDR3 has 12 residues. Trimming removed 0 bases at V and 7 bases at J, with 6 bases between. Here the CDR3 DNA reads TGCGCCAGCAGCCAAGAGGAGGGTGGCTACACCTTC. It translates to CASSQEEGGYTF.

The rearrangement joins TRBV7-7 to TRBJ2-1; TRBD2 matches at 13 bases. The CDR3 consists of 15 residues. Germline lookup yields CDR1 SSHAT and CDR2 FNYEAQ (reference sequence). The trim removed 3 bases at V and 9 bases at J, leaving 5 bases unmatched. The CDR3 loop is CASSFTSGRASEQFF. CDR3 DNA sequence: TGTGCCAGCAGCTTTACTAGCGGGAGGGCATCTGAGCAGTTCTTC.

The chain carries TRBV24-1 and TRBJ1-2, with 7 bases identical to TRBD1. CDR1 KGHDR and CDR2 SFDVKD come from the germline V gene. The junction had 11 bases not matched to a gene; V was cut back by 3 bases and J by 8 bases. The CDR3 has 15 amino acids. The CDR3 protein is CATSDQTGSSGGYTF. The CDR3 DNA reads as TGTGCCACCAGTGATCAGACAGGGTCTTCGGGGGGCTACACCTTC.

V usage is TRBV24-1 and J usage is TRBJ2-5; possibly TRBD1 for D (5 bases). Germline lookup yields CDR1 KGHDR and CDR2 SFDVKD. V lost 1 base and J 9 bases, leaving 11 bases between the germline ends. This CDR3 is built from 13 residues. For the CDR3, the DNA is TGTGCCACCAGTGATTTCCTAGGGGCGCCCCAGTACTTC. This sequence encodes CATSDFLGAPQYF.

The V and J genes are TRBV6-2 or TRBV6-3 and TRBJ2-5; TRBD2 aligns across 11 bases. The germline CDR1 and CDR2 sequences are MNHEY and SVGEGT. The CDR3 is 17 amino acids. The trim removed 0 bases at V and 1 base at J, leaving 4 bases unmatched. The CDR3 DNA sequence: TGTGCCAGCAGTTACTCGGCTAGCGGGAGGTCCCAAGAGACCCAGTACTTC. Translating gives CASSYSASGRSQETQYF.

The chain recombines TRBV12-3 or TRBV12-4 with TRBJ2-7; the match to TRBD1 covers 7 bases. The CDR3 extends over 12 amino acids. V lost 8 bases to trimming and J lost 2 bases; unmatched junction nucleotides: 3. CDR3 in DNA: TGTGCCAGCGGGACAGCGACCTACGAGCAGTACTTC. Its translation: CASGTATYEQYF.

This chain connects TRBV28 to TRBJ2-1, with 9 bases that match TRBD2. The CDR3 is 14 amino acids. V lost 8 bases, J lost 6 bases, and 8 bases stayed unmatched. The germline V gene encodes CDR1 MDHEN and CDR2 SYDVKM. CDR3 loop: CASGGLARVNEQFF. The DNA of the CDR3 is TGTGCCAGCGGAGGACTAGCGCGCGTCAATGAGCAGTTCTTC.

The CDR3 spells CASTYYSGYNEQFF. The CDR3 DNA reads TGTGCCAGTACCTACTATAGCGGATACAATGAGCAGTTCTTC. V is TRBV19 and J is TRBJ2-1, with a tentative D call TRBD2 (6 bases). The CDR3 sequence is 14 residues long. Germline V gene sequence: CDR1 LNHDA, CDR2 SQIVND (reference sequence). V lost 7 bases and J 4 bases, leaving 14 bases between the germline ends.

This chain uses TRBV30 with TRBJ2-3, with a tentative D call TRBD1 (6 bases). Between the trimmed V and J ends, which lost 1 base and 8 bases, there was a span of 16 bases. Germline V gene lookup returns CDR1 GTSNPN and CDR2 SVGIG (reference sequence). CDR3 size: 14 residues. CDR3 amino acids: CAWSGGTRAATQYF. The CDR3 DNA sequence: TGTGCCTGGAGTGGAGGGACACGGGCGGCTACGCAGTATTTT.